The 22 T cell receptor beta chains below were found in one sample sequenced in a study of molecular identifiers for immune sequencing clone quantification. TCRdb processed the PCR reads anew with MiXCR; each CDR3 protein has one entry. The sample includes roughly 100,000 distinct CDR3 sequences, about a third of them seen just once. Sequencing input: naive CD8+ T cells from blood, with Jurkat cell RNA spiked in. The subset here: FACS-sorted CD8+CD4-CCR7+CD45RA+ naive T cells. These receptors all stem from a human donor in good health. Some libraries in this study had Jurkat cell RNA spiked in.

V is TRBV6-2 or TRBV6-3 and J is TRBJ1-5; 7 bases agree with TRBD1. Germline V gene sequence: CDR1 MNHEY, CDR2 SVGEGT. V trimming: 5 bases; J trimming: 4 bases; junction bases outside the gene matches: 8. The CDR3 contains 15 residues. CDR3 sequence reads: CASSGRDSGNQPQHF. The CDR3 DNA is TGTGCCAGCAGTGGCCGGGACAGCGGAAATCAGCCCCAGCATTTT.

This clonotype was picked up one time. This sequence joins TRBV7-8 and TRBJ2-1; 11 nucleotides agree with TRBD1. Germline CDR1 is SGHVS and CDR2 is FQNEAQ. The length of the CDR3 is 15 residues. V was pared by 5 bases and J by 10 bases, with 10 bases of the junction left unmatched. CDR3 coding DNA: TGTGCCAGCAGCAAAAGAGGACAGGGGGCGGTCGAGCAGTTCTTC. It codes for CASSKRGQGAVEQFF. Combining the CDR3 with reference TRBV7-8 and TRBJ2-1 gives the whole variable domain GAGVSQSPRYKVAKRGQDVALRCDPISGHVSLFWYQQALGQGPEFLTYFQNEAQLDKSGLPSDRFFAERPEGSVSTLKIQRTQQEDSAVYLCASSKRGQGAVEQFFGPGTRLTVL.

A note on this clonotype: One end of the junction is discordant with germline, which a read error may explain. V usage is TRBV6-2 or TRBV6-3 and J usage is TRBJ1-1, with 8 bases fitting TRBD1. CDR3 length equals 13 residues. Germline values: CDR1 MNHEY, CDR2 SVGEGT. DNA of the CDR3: TGTGCCACAGGGACAGGCCCGAACACTGGAGCTTTCTTT. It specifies CATGTGPNTGAFF.

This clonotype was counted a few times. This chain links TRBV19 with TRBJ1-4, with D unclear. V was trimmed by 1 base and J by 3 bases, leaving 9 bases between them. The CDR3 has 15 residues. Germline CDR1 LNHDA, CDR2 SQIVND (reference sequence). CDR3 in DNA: TGTGCCAGTAGTATAGGAGTAGGAGCTAATGAAAAACTGTTTTTT. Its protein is CASSIGVGANEKLFF.

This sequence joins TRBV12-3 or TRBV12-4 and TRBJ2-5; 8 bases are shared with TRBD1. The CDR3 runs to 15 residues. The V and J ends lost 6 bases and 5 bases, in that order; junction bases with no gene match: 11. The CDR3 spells CASRADGQGYETQYF. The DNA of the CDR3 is TGTGCCAGCAGGGCTGATGGACAGGGCTACGAGACCCAGTACTTC.

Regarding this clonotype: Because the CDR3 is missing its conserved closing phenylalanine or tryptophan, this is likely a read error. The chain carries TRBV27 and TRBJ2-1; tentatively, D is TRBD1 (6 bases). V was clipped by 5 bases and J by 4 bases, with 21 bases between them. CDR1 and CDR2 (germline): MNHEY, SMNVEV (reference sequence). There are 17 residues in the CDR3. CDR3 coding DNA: TGTGCCAGCAGTCCCTGGGACACAATGGCCGATTACAATGAGCAGTTCTAC. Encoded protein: CASSPWDTMADYNEQFY.

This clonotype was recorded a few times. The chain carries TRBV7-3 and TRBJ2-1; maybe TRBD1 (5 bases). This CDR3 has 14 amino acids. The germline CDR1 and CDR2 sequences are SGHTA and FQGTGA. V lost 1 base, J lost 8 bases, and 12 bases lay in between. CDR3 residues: CASSLKAGFDEQFF. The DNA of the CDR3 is TGTGCCAGCAGCTTAAAGGCAGGGTTCGATGAGCAGTTCTTC.

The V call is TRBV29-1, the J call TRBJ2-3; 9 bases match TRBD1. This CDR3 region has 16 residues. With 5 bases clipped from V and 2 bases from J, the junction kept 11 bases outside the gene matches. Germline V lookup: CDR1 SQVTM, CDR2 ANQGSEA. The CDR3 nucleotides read TGCAGCGTTAAGAACCCGGGACAGGGCCACACAGATACGCAGTATTTT. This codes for CSVKNPGQGHTDTQYF.

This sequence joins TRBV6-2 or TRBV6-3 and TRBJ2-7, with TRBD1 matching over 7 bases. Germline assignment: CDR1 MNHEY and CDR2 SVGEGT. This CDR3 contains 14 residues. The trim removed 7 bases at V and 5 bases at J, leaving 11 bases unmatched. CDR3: CASKSHGTGDEQYF. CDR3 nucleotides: TGTGCCAGCAAATCCCACGGAACAGGGGACGAGCAGTACTTC.

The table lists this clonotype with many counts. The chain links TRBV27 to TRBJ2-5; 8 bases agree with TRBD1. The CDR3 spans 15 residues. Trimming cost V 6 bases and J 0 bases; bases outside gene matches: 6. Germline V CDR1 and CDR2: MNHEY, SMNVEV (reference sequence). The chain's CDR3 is CASSRTGRYQETQYF. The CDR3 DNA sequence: TGTGCCAGCAGCCGGACAGGGAGGTACCAAGAGACCCAGTACTTC.

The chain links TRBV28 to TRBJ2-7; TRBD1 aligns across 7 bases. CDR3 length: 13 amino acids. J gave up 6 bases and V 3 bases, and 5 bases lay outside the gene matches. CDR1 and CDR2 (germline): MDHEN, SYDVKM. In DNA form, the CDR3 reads TGTGCCAGCAGTTTCGGGCAGGGGGTCGAGCAGTACTTC. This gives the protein CASSFGQGVEQYF.

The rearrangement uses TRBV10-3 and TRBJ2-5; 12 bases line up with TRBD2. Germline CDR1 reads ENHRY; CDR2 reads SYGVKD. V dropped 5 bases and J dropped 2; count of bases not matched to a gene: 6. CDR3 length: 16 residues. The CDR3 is CAISNILAGGQETQYF. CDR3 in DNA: TGTGCCATCAGTAACATACTAGCGGGAGGTCAAGAGACCCAGTACTTC.

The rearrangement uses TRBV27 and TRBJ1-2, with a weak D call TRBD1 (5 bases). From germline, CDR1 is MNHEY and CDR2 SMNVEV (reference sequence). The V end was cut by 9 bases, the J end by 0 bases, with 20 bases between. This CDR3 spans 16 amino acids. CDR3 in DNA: TGTGCCAGTCCTGGGGCTCTCCAGCCGGCTAACTATGGCTACACCTTC. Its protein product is CASPGALQPANYGYTF.

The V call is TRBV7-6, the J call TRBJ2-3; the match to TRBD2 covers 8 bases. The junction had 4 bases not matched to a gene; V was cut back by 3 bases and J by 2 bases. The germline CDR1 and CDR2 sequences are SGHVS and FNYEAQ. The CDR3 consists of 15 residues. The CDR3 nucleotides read TGTGCCAGCAGCTTGGCACTAGCGGTCACAGATACGCAGTATTTT. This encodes CASSLALAVTDTQYF. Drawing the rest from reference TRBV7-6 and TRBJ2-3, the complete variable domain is GAGVSQSPRYKVTKRGQDVALRCDPISGHVSLYWYRQALGQGPEFLTYFNYEAQQDKSGLPNDRFSAERPEGSISTLTIQRTEQRDSAMYRCASSLALAVTDTQYFGPGTRLTVL.

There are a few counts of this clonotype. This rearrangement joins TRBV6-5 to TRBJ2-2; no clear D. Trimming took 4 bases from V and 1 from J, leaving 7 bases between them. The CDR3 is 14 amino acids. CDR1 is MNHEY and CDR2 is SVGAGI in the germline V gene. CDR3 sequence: CASSSWRNTGELFF. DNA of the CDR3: TGTGCCAGCAGTTCTTGGCGGAACACCGGGGAGCTGTTTTTT.

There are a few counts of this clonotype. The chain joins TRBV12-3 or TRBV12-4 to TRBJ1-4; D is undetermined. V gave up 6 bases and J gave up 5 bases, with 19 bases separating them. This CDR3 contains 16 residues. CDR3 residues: CASSAVGRALNEKLFF. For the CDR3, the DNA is TGTGCCAGCAGCGCCGTTGGTAGGGCTTTAAATGAAAAACTGTTTTTT.

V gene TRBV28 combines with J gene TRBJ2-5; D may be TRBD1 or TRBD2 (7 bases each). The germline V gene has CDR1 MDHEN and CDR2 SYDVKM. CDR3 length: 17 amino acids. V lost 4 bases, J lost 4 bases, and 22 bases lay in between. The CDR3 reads CASSSHSQGEGAETQYF. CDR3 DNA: TGTGCCAGCAGTTCCCACTCTCAGGGGGAGGGGGCAGAGACCCAGTACTTC.

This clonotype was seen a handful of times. The CDR3 reads CASSPRDRGLNYGYTF. The CDR3 DNA reads as TGTGCCAGCAGCCCCCGGGACAGGGGATTGAACTATGGCTACACCTTC. The rearrangement joins TRBV12-3 or TRBV12-4 to TRBJ1-2; TRBD1 aligns across 10 bases. The CDR3 has 16 residues. V shed 6 bases and J 2 bases; nucleotides not matched to a gene: 9.

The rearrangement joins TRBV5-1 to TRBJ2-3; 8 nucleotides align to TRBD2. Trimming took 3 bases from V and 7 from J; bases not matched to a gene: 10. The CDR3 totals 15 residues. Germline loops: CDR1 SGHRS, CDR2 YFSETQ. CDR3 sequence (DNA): TGCGCCAGCAGCTCCCTAACGGGAGGGCTCCATACGCAGTATTTT. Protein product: CASSSLTGGLHTQYF.

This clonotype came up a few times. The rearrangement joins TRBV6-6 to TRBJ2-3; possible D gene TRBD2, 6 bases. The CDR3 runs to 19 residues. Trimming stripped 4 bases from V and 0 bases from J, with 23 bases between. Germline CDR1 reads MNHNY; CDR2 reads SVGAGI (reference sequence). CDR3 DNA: TGTGCCAGCAGTTCCCCAAGGAGGGATGAAAATCCTAGCACAGATACGCAGTATTTT. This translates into CASSSPRRDENPSTDTQYF.

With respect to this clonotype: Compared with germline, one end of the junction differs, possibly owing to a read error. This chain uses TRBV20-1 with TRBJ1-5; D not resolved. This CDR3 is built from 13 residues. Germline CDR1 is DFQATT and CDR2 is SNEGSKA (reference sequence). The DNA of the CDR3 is TGCAGTGCTAGAGCCGGGCTATCTCAGCCCCAGCAATTT. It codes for CSARAGLSQPQQF.

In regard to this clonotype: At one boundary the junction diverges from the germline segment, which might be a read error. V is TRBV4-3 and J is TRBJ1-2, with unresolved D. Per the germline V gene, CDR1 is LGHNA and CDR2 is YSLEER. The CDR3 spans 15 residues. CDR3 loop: CARSQDKAGNYGYTF. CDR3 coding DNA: TGCGCCCGCAGCCAAGATAAGGCGGGGAACTATGGCTACACCTTC.